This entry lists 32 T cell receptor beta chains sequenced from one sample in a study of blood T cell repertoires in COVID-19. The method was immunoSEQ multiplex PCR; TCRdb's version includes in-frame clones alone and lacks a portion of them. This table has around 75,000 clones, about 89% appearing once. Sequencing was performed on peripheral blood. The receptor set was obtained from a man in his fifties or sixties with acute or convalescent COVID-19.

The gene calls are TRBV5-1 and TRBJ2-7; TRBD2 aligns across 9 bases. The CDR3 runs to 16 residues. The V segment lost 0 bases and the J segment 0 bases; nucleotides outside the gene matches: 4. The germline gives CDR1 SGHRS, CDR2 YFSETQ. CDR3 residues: CASSLAGSGSSYEQYF. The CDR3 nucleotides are TGCGCCAGCAGCTTGGCGGGTAGCGGGAGCTCCTACGAGCAGTACTTC.

For the CDR3, the DNA is TGTGCCAGCAGCTCCGACACCCGTCTCAATCAGCCCCAGCATTTT. Translating it yields CASSSDTRLNQPQHF. The chain employs TRBV28 and TRBJ1-5, with D hard to call. V lost 6 bases and J lost 3, with 15 bases in between. From germline, CDR1 is MDHEN and CDR2 SYDVKM. This CDR3 has 15 residues.

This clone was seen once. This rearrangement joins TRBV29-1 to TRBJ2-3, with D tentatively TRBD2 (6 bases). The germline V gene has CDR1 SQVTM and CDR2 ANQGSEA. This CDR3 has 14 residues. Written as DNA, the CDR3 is TGCAGTCACAGAAGACCGGGAGCGGTTGATACGCAGTATTTT. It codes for CSHRRPGAVDTQYF.

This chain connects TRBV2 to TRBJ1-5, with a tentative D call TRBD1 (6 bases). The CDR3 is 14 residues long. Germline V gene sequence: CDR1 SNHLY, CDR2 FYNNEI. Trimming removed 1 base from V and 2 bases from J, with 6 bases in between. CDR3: CASSEDRGNQPQHF. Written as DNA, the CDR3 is TGTGCCAGCAGTGAAGACAGGGGCAATCAGCCCCAGCATTTT.

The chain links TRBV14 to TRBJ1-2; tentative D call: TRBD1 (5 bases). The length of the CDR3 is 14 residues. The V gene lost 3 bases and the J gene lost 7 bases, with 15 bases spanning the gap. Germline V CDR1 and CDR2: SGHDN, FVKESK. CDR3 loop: CASSHNAGHTGYTF. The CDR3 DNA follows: TGTGCCAGCAGCCACAATGCTGGACACACTGGCTACACCTTC.

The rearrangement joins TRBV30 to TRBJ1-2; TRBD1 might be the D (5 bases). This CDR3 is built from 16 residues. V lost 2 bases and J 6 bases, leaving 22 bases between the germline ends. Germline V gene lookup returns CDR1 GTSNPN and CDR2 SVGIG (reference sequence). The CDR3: CAWSRTPSQGWNGYTF. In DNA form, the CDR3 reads TGTGCCTGGAGTCGTACCCCGTCGCAGGGTTGGAATGGCTACACCTTC. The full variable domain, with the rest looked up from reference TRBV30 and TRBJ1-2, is SQTIHQWPATLVQPVGSPLSLECTVEGTSNPNLYWYRQAAGRGLQLLFYSVGIGQISSEVPQNLSASRPQDRQFILSSKKLLLSDSGFYLCAWSRTPSQGWNGYTFGSGTRLTVV.

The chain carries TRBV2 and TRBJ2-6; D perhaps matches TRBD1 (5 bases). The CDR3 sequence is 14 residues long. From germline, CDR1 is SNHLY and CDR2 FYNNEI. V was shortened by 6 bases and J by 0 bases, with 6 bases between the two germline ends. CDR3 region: CASRQVSGANVLTF. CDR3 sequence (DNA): TGTGCCAGCAGACAGGTCTCTGGGGCCAACGTCCTGACTTTC.

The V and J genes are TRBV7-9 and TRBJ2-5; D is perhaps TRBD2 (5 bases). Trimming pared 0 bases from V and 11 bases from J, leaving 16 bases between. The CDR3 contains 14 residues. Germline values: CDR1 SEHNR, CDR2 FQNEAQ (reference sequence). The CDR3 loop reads CASSLASGRDKQYF. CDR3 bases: TGTGCCAGCAGCTTAGCGTCGGGAAGGGATAAGCAGTACTTC.

The CDR3 nucleotides read TGTGCCAGTAGTATTTACAGGGACACTGAAGCTTTCTTT. Translated, it gives CASSIYRDTEAFF. The genes are TRBV19 and TRBJ1-1; possibly TRBD1 for D (6 bases). This CDR3 comprises 13 residues. Trimming shortened V by 3 bases and J by 3 bases, and 8 bases separated the two germline ends. Germline assignment: CDR1 LNHDA and CDR2 SQIVND (reference sequence).

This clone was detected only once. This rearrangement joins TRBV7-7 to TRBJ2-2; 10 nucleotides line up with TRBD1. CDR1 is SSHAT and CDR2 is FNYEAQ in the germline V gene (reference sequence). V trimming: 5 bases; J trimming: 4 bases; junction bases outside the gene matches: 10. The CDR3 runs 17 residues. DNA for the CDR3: TGTGCCAGCAGCCGGACCCCGGGACAGGGGACCACCGGGGAGCTGTTTTTT. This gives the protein CASSRTPGQGTTGELFF. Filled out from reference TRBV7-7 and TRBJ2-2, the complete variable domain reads GAGVSQSPRYKVTKRGQDVTLRCDPISSHATLYWYQQALGQGPEFLTYFNYEAQPDKSGLPSDRFSAERPEGSISTLTIQRTEQRDSAMYRCASSRTPGQGTTGELFFGEGSRLTVL.

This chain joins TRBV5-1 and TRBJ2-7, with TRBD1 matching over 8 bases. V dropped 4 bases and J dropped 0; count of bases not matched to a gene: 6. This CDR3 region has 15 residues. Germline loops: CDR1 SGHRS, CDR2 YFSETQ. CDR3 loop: CASSPGQGFSYEQYF. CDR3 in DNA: TGCGCCAGCAGCCCAGGACAGGGTTTCTCCTACGAGCAGTACTTC.

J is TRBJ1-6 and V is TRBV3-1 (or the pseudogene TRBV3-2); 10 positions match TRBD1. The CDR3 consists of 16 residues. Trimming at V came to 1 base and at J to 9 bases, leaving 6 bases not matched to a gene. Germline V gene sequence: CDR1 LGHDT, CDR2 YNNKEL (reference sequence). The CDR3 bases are TGTGCCAGCAGCCAAGGACAGGGGGCGGTGGGTTCACCCCTCCACTTT. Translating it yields CASSQGQGAVGSPLHF.

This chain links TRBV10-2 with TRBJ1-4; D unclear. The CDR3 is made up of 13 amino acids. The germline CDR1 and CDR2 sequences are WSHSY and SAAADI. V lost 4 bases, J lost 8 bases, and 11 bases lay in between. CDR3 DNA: TGCGCCAGCAGTGGACAAGCGGTGGAAAAACTGTTTTTT. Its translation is CASSGQAVEKLFF.

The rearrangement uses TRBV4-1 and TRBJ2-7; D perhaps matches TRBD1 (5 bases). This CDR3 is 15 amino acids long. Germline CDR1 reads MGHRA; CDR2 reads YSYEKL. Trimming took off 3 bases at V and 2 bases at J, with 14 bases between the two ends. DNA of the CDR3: TGCGCCAGCAGCCACTTGGACACCGGGCCCTACGAGCAGTACTTC. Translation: CASSHLDTGPYEQYF.

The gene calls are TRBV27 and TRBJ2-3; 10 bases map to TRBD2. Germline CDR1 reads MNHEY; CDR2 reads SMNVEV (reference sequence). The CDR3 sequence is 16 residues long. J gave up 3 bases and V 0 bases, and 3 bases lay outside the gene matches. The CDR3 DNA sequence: TGTGCCAGCAGTTTATCGGAGCGGGGGGGGACAGATACGCAGTATTTT. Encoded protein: CASSLSERGGTDTQYF.

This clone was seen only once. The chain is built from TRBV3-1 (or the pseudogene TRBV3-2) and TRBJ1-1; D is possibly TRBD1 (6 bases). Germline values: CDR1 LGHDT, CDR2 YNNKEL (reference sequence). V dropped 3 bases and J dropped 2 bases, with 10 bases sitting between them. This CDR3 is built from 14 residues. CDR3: CASSHHRENTEAFF. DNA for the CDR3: TGTGCCAGCAGCCACCACAGGGAAAACACTGAAGCTTTCTTT.

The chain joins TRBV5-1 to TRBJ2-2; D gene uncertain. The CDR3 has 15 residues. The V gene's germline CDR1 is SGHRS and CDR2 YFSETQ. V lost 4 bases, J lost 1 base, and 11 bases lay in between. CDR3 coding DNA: TGCGCCAGCAGCGCGCGCGGCGGGAACACCGGGGAGCTGTTTTTT. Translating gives CASSARGGNTGELFF.

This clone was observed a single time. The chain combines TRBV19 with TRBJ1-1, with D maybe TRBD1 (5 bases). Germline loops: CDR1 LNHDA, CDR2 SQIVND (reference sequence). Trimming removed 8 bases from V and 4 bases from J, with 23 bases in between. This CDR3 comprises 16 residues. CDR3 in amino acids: CASYHGGLAFTTEAFF. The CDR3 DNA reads TGTGCCAGTTATCACGGGGGACTGGCCTTCACCACTGAAGCTTTCTTT. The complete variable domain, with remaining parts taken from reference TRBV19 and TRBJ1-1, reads DGGITQSPKYLFRKEGQNVTLSCEQNLNHDAMYWYRQDPGQGLRLIYYSQIVNDFQKGDIAEGYSVSREKKESFPLTVTSAQKNPTAFYLCASYHGGLAFTTEAFFGQGTRLTVV.

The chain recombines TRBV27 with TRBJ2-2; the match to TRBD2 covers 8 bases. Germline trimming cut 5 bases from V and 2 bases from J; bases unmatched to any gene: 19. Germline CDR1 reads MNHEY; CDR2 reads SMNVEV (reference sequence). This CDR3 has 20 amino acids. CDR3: CASSPPLRKVAGRNTGELFF. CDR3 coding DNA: TGTGCCAGCAGTCCGCCCCTCCGGAAGGTAGCGGGGAGAAACACCGGGGAGCTGTTTTTT.

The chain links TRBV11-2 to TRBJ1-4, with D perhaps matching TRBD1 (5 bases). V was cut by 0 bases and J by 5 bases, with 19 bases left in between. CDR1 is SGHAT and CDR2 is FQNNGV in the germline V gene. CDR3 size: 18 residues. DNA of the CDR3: TGTGCCAGCAGCTTAGATCTCGGAGGGGCGTGGGGCAATGAAAAACTGTTTTTT. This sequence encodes CASSLDLGGAWGNEKLFF.

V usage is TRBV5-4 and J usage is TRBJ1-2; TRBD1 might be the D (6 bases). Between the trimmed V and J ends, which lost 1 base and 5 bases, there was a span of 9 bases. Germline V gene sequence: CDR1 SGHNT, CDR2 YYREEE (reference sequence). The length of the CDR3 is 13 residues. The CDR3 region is CASSLIGGYGYTF. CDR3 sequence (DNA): TGTGCCAGCAGCTTGATAGGGGGATATGGCTACACCTTC.

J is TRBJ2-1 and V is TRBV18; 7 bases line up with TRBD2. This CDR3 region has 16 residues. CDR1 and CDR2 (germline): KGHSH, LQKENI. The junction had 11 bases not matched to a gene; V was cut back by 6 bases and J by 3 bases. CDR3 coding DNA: TGTGCCAGCTCTATCCCCGGGCTAGCGGTCTACAATGAGCAGTTCTTC. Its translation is CASSIPGLAVYNEQFF.

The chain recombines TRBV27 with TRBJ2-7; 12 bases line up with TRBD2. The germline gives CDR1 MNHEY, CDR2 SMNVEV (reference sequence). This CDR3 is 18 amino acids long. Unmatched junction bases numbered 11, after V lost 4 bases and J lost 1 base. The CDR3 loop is CASSSGLAGTKNSYEQYF. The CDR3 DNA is TGTGCCAGCAGTTCCGGACTAGCGGGAACCAAAAATTCCTACGAGCAGTACTTC.

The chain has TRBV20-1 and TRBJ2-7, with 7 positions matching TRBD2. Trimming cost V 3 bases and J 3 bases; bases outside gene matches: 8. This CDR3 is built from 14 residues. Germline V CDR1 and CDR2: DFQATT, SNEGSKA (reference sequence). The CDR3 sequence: CSASRAGTNYEQYF. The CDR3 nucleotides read TGCAGTGCTAGTCGGGCGGGGACTAACTACGAGCAGTACTTC.

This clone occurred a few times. CDR3 sequence: CASSRDNNRGNEQFF. CDR3 coding DNA: TGCGCCAGCAGTCGAGACAACAACAGGGGAAATGAGCAGTTCTTC. The V and J genes are TRBV10-1 and TRBJ2-1; 7 nucleotides agree with TRBD1. CDR1 and CDR2 (germline): WNHNN, SYGVQD (reference sequence). The ends lost 5 bases at V and 7 bases at J; junction bases unmatched: 11. The CDR3 consists of 15 residues.

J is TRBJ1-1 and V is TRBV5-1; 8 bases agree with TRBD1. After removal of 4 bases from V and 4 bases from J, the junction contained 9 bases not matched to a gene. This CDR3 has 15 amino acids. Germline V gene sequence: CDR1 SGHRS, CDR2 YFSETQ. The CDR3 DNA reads TGCGCCAGCAGCCAAGGACAGGGTTGGGCCACTGAAGCTTTCTTT. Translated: CASSQGQGWATEAFF.

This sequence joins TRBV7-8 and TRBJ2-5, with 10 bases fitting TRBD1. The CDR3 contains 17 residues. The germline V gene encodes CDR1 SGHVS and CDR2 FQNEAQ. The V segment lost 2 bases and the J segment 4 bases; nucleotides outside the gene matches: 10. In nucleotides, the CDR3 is TGTGCCAGCAGCTTATCGATGGGACAGGGGTCCCGAGAGACCCAGTACTTC. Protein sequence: CASSLSMGQGSRETQYF. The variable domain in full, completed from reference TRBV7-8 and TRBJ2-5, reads GAGVSQSPRYKVAKRGQDVALRCDPISGHVSLFWYQQALGQGPEFLTYFQNEAQLDKSGLPSDRFFAERPEGSVSTLKIQRTQQEDSAVYLCASSLSMGQGSRETQYFGPGTRLLVL.

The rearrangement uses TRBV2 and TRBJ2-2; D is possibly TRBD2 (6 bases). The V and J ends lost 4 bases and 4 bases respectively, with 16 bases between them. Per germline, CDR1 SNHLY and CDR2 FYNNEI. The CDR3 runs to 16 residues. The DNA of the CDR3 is TGTGCCAGCAGTGCCGGGGGAGGCAGGGCCACCGGGGAGCTGTTTTTT. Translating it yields CASSAGGGRATGELFF.

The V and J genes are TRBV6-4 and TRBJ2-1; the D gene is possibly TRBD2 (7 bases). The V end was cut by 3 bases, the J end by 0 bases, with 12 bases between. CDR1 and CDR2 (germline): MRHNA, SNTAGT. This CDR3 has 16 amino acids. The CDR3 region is CASSELRGASYNEQFF. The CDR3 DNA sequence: TGTGCCAGCAGTGAGCTCCGGGGGGCCTCCTACAATGAGCAGTTCTTC.

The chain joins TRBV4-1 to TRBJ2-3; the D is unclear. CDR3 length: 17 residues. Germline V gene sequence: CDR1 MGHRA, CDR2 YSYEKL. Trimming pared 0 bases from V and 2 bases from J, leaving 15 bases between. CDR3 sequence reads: CASSQDHSQPITDTQYF. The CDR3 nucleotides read TGCGCCAGCAGCCAAGATCACTCACAGCCGATCACAGATACGCAGTATTTT.

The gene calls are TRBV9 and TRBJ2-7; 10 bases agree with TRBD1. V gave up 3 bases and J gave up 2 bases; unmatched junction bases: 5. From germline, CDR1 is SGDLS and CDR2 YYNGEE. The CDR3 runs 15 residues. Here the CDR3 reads CASSAGGQGTYEQYF. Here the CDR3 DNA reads TGTGCCAGCAGCGCGGGGGGACAGGGGACCTACGAGCAGTACTTC.

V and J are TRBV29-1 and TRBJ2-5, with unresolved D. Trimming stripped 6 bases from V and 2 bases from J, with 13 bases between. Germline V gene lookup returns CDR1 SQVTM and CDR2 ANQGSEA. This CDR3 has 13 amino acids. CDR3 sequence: CSVPEPTQETQYF. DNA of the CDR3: TGCAGCGTCCCCGAACCCACTCAAGAGACCCAGTACTTC. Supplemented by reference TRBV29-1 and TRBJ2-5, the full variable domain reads SAVISQKPSRDICQRGTSLTIQCQVDSQVTMMFWYRQQPGQSLTLIATANQGSEATYESGFVIDKFPISRPNLTFSTLTVSNMSPEDSSIYLCSVPEPTQETQYFGPGTRLLVL.